These 26 T cell receptor beta chains share one sample of origin, sequenced in a study of T cell responses to AZD1222 COVID-19 vaccine. TCRdb keeps only in-frame clones here, not all; method: immunoSEQ multiplex PCR. The table records 180,000 or so clones, about 93% of them present only once. The sequences come from peripheral blood, collected 28 days after the second AZD1222 dose. These receptors all come from an adult who received the AZD1222 COVID-19 vaccine.

The rearrangement links TRBV6-4 to TRBJ2-3; no clear D gene. The V end was cut by 2 bases, the J end by 1 base, with 7 bases between. In germline, CDR1 is MRHNA, CDR2 SNTAGT. The CDR3 totals 14 residues. The CDR3 region is CASSDGGGTDTQYF. The CDR3 bases are TGTGCCAGCAGTGACGGCGGCGGCACAGATACGCAGTATTTT.

This clone was seen only a few times. Within the sample, other DNA sequences also encode this same CDR3. The rearrangement uses TRBV28 and TRBJ2-7; D possibly corresponds to TRBD1 (8 bases). V was pared by 7 bases and J by 3 bases, with 16 bases between. Germline CDR1 reads MDHEN; CDR2 reads SYDVKM. The CDR3 extends over 14 amino acids. The CDR3, as DNA: TGTGCCAGCACTCCGGGAGGACAGGGCTACGAGCAGTACTTC. Translating gives CASTPGGQGYEQYF.

This clone was seen only once. The chain joins TRBV29-1 to TRBJ1-1, with 7 bases lining up with TRBD1. CDR1 and CDR2 from the germline V gene are SQVTM and ANQGSEA. CDR3 length: 12 residues. J was trimmed by 6 bases and V by 7 bases; bases with no gene match: 8. For the CDR3, the DNA is TGCAGCGCCCTGAAAGGGGGCGCTGAAGCTTTCTTT. Its protein is CSALKGGAEAFF.

The chain couples TRBV10-1 to TRBJ2-3; a possible D gene is TRBD2 (6 bases). Germline V CDR1 and CDR2: WNHNN, SYGVQD (reference sequence). This CDR3 is 16 amino acids long. The germline V and J ends were trimmed by 0 bases and 5 bases, with 15 bases remaining between them. The CDR3 protein is CASSESGRLGGDTQYF. Written as DNA, the CDR3 is TGCGCCAGCAGTGAGTCCGGGAGACTCGGGGGAGATACGCAGTATTTT.

This chain uses TRBV27 with TRBJ1-2; D remains unclear. The CDR3 runs 13 residues. Per germline, CDR1 MNHEY and CDR2 SMNVEV (reference sequence). V lost 3 bases to trimming and J lost 4 bases, with 9 bases between them. CDR3 nucleotides: TGTGCCAGCAGTTTGGGTTACAGCTATGGCTACACCTTC. It yields the protein CASSLGYSYGYTF.

The chain is built from TRBV7-2 and TRBJ2-1; 15 bases line up with TRBD2. The CDR3 has 17 amino acids. Germline-derived CDR1 and CDR2 are SGHTA and FQGNSA. Losses at the gene ends were 1 base for V and 8 bases for J; bases not matched to a gene: 6. CDR3: CASSLGGTSGRRDEQFF. CDR3 sequence (DNA): TGTGCCAGCAGCTTAGGGGGGACTAGCGGGAGGAGGGATGAGCAGTTCTTC.

As concerns this clone: Other DNA sequences in the sample encode the same CDR3. The chain links TRBV9 to TRBJ1-3; a weak D match, TRBD1 (6 bases). Trimming removed 7 bases from V and 4 bases from J, with 9 bases in between. This CDR3 contains 12 residues. CDR1 and CDR2 (germline): SGDLS, YYNGEE. As DNA, the CDR3 is TGTGCCAGCTCGGACAGCGGAAACACCATATATTTT. Its protein product is CASSDSGNTIYF.

This chain links TRBV6-5 with TRBJ1-1, with D tentatively TRBD1 (5 bases). Looked up from germline, CDR1 is MNHEY and CDR2 is SVGAGI. Trimming took off 0 bases at V and 1 base at J, with 9 bases between the two ends. This CDR3 contains 15 residues. CDR3 sequence (DNA): TGTGCCAGCAGTTACTCACGGGGCTCGAACACTGAAGCTTTCTTT. This translates into CASSYSRGSNTEAFF.

This rearrangement joins TRBV7-8 to TRBJ1-2; D remains unclear. The CDR3 has 17 residues. Trimming shortened V by 4 bases and J by 2 bases, and 20 bases separated the two germline ends. Germline CDR1 is SGHVS and CDR2 is FQNEAQ. CDR3 nucleotide sequence: TGTGCCAGCAGCTCTTGGGCCCCTACGGACGTAAACTATGGCTACACCTTC. It yields the protein CASSSWAPTDVNYGYTF.

Only a few counts were recorded for this clone. This chain uses TRBV28 with TRBJ1-4, with 7 bases fitting TRBD1. The J segment lost 6 bases and the V segment lost 6 bases, leaving 10 bases of the junction unmatched. The germline CDR1 and CDR2 sequences are MDHEN and SYDVKM. The CDR3 loop spans 15 amino acids. This CDR3 is CASSLERQGDEKLFF. Written as DNA, the CDR3 is TGTGCCAGCAGCCTAGAAAGACAGGGAGATGAAAAACTGTTTTTT.

This chain joins TRBV7-2 and TRBJ1-5; no definite D call. The CDR3 consists of 15 residues. Germline CDR1 reads SGHTA; CDR2 reads FQGNSA. Trimming removed 5 bases at V and 3 bases at J, with 14 bases between. The CDR3 nucleotides are TGTGCCAGCAGCAGGGTCCCGGGGTTCAATCAGCCCCAGCATTTT. Residues: CASSRVPGFNQPQHF.

The J gene is TRBJ1-2, the V gene TRBV9; D is perhaps TRBD1 (5 bases). Germline V gene lookup returns CDR1 SGDLS and CDR2 YYNGEE. The V gene lost 1 base and the J gene lost 8 bases, with 12 bases spanning the gap. The CDR3 length is 13 residues. The CDR3 nucleotides read TGTGCCAGCAGCGTATTGGAGGGGCTCGGCTACACCTTC. This translates into CASSVLEGLGYTF.

Here the CDR3 reads CAVVGGWHTEAFF. The CDR3 nucleotides read TGTGCCGTCGTCGGTGGATGGCACACTGAAGCTTTCTTT. V is TRBV2 and J is TRBJ1-1; no clear D gene. Germline V lookup: CDR1 SNHLY, CDR2 FYNNEI. V was trimmed by 11 bases and J by 3 bases, leaving 16 bases between them. This CDR3 has 13 residues.

The CDR3 coding sequence is TGTGCCAGCAGCCTCGAACAGGGATACACTGAAGCTTTCTTT. Translation gives CASSLEQGYTEAFF. The chain uses TRBV11-2 and TRBJ1-1; tentative D call: TRBD1 (6 bases). Trimming stripped 5 bases from V and 3 bases from J, with 13 bases between. Germline V gene lookup returns CDR1 SGHAT and CDR2 FQNNGV. This CDR3 has 14 residues.

The chain is built from TRBV7-2 and TRBJ2-5; D is perhaps TRBD1 (6 bases). The CDR3 loop spans 13 amino acids. CDR1 is SGHTA and CDR2 is FQGNSA in the germline V gene. The ends were cut back, 5 bases at V and 1 base at J, with 8 bases in the middle. CDR3 sequence reads: CASSEGVQETQYF. CDR3 DNA sequence: TGTGCCAGCAGCGAGGGGGTCCAAGAGACCCAGTACTTC.

This chain joins TRBV18 and TRBJ2-6; the match to TRBD1 covers 10 bases. CDR1 is KGHSH and CDR2 is LQKENI in the germline V gene. The V gene end was trimmed by 2 bases and the J gene end by 0 bases; junction bases not matched to a gene: 4. The CDR3 runs 18 residues. Here the CDR3 reads CASSPSTGGHSGANVLTF. The CDR3 DNA reads as TGTGCCAGCTCACCATCGACAGGGGGCCACTCTGGGGCCAACGTCCTGACTTTC.

The J gene is TRBJ1-1, the V gene TRBV6-5; a possible D gene is TRBD1 (5 bases). Germline V CDR1 and CDR2: MNHEY, SVGAGI. CDR3 length: 14 residues. V was shortened by 0 bases and J by 5 bases, with 10 bases between the two germline ends. The CDR3 here is CASSYSGVGTEAFF. Here the CDR3 DNA reads TGTGCCAGCAGTTACTCGGGGGTAGGGACTGAAGCTTTCTTT.

The chain links TRBV5-1 to TRBJ1-2; maybe TRBD1 (5 bases). V was clipped by 4 bases and J by 7 bases, with 8 bases between them. Per germline, CDR1 SGHRS and CDR2 YFSETQ. The CDR3 runs to 11 residues. The CDR3 DNA reads TGCGCCAGCAGCGATGGGGGTGGCTACACCTTC. This gives the protein CASSDGGGYTF.

V gene TRBV10-3 combines with J gene TRBJ1-2, with TRBD1 matching 10 bases. The germline V gene has CDR1 ENHRY and CDR2 SYGVKD. V shed 4 bases, J shed 7 bases, and the junction held 0 bases outside the gene matches. This CDR3 region has 12 residues. CDR3 bases: TGTGCCATCAGTGGACAGGGGGCTGGCTACACCTTC. It is translated as CAISGQGAGYTF.

The chain couples TRBV9 to TRBJ2-1; TRBD2 matches 8 bases. CDR3 length equals 13 residues. With V trimmed by 1 base and J by 6 bases, 0 bases remained unmatched. Germline assignment: CDR1 SGDLS and CDR2 YYNGEE. CDR3 sequence (DNA): TGTGCCAGCAGCGTAACTAGCGGCAATGAGCAGTTCTTC. Residues: CASSVTSGNEQFF.

This rearrangement joins TRBV18 to TRBJ2-1, with 9 bases that match TRBD1. Trimming at V came to 3 bases and at J to 7 bases, leaving 10 bases not matched to a gene. The CDR3 runs 16 residues. Germline CDR1 reads KGHSH; CDR2 reads LQKENI. The CDR3 coding sequence is TGTGCCAGCTCACCTCCGTCGACAGGGGGTTTGAATGAGCAGTTCTTC. This encodes CASSPPSTGGLNEQFF.

The rearrangement links TRBV12-3 or TRBV12-4 to TRBJ1-4, with D hard to call. The V end lost 5 bases, the J end lost 12 bases, and 10 bases lay between the germline ends. The CDR3 has 11 residues. The CDR3 region has the DNA TGTGCCAGCAGTCAGGAAAGGCAACTGTTTTTT. This gives the protein CASSQERQLFF.

The V call is TRBV9, the J call TRBJ2-3; 8 bases are a match to TRBD2. The CDR3 extends over 16 amino acids. V shed 4 bases and J 0 bases; nucleotides not matched to a gene: 7. Germline CDR1 SGDLS, CDR2 YYNGEE. CDR3 DNA sequence: TGTGCCAGCAGCTCAGCCGGGGGGGCAAGCACAGATACGCAGTATTTT. Protein sequence: CASSSAGGASTDTQYF.

For this clone: Other DNA sequences of this sample code for an identical CDR3. The rearrangement links TRBV28 to TRBJ1-2, with unresolved D. The germline V and J ends were trimmed by 5 bases and 4 bases, with 2 bases remaining between them. Germline loops: CDR1 MDHEN, CDR2 SYDVKM. The CDR3 has 10 residues. The CDR3 nucleotides are TGTGCCAGCAGTCGCTATGGCTACACCTTC. This codes for CASSRYGYTF.

The chain recombines TRBV10-3 with TRBJ1-5; TRBD1 matches 7 bases. There are 13 residues in the CDR3. Losses at the gene ends were 5 bases for V and 5 bases for J; bases not matched to a gene: 3. The germline CDR1 and CDR2 sequences are ENHRY and SYGVKD. The CDR3 DNA follows: TGTGCCATCAGTATAGGGGGCTATCAGCCCCAGCATTTT. Protein product: CAISIGGYQPQHF.

The chain joins TRBV6-5 to TRBJ2-7, with TRBD1 matching 7 bases. Germline lookup yields CDR1 MNHEY and CDR2 SVGAGI. The CDR3 covers 14 residues. V dropped 6 bases and J dropped 0; count of bases not matched to a gene: 5. This chain's CDR3 is CASRKGQSSYEQYF. The CDR3, as DNA: TGTGCCAGCAGGAAGGGACAGAGCTCCTACGAGCAGTACTTC.